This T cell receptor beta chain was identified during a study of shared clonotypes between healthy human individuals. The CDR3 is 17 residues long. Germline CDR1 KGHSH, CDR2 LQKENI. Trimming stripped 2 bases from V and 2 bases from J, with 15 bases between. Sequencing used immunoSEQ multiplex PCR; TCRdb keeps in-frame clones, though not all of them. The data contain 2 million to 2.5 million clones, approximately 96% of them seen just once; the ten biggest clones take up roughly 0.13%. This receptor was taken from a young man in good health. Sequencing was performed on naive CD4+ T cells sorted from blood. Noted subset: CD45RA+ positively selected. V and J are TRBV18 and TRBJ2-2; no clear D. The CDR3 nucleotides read TGTGCCAGCTCACCAAGTTATTATCAGACAAACACCGGGGAGCTGTTTTTT. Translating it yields CASSPSYYQTNTGELFF.